This T cell receptor beta chain was recorded in a study of low-dose radiotherapy and immunotherapy resistance in tumors. Study-level background: Patients were given intravenous nivolumab 240 mg every two weeks plus ipilimumab 1 mg/kg every six weeks.

This CDR3 has 14 amino acids. V was shortened by 0 bases and J by 2 bases, with 7 bases between the two germline ends. Germline CDR1 reads LGHNA; CDR2 reads YSLEER. Both TCRalpha and TCRbeta chains were reverse transcribed with V-gene-specific primers. Amplification of TCRs used a constant-region primer and V-primer adapter for roughly 18 PCR cycles. TCRdb itself ran the reads through MiXCR, one entry per CDR3 protein. The sample yields over 7,000 distinct CDR3 sequences, 61% seen once. The clonotype originates from a human donor with advanced metastatic prostate, ovarian, gallbladder or colorectal cancer (not recorded which). This table probably holds off-target reads from a library built for another chain. The chain links TRBV4-3 to TRBJ1-1; no firm D call. This CDR3 reads CASSQEPGNTEAFF. CDR3 nucleotide sequence: TGCGCCAGCAGCCAAGAGCCGGGCAACACTGAAGCTTTCTTT.